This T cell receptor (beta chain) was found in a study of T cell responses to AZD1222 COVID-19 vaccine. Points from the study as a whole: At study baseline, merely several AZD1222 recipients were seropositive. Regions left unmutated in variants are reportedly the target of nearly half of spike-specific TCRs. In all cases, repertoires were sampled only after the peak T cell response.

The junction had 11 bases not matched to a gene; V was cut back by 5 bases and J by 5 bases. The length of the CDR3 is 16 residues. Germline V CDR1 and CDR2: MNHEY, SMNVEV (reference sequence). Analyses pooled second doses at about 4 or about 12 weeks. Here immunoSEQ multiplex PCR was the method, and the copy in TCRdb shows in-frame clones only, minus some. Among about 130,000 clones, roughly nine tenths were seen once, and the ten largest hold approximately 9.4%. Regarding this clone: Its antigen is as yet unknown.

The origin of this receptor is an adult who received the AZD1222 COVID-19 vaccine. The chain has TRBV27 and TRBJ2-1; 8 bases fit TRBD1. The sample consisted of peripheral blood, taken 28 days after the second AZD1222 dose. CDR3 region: CASSPAGDRHHNEQFF. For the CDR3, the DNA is TGTGCCAGCAGTCCCGCAGGGGACAGGCATCACAATGAGCAGTTCTTC.